The 3 T cell receptor beta chains listed next were all sequenced from one sample in a study of shared clonotypes between healthy human individuals. Clones were read by immunoSEQ multiplex PCR, and TCRdb kept only the in-frame ones, dropping some. The sample contains roughly 570,000 clones, 95% to 98% of which appear only once. Cells designated naive CD8 were CD45RO-negative and were positively selected for CCR7, with terminally differentiated effector memory CD45RA+ cells excluded. Source material: naive CD8+ T cells sorted from blood. All receptors come from a man aged 30 to 39 in good health.

CDR3 nucleotide sequence: TGTGCCAGCAGCCCTAGGGACGGGAACGCGGAGCAGTTCTTC. Its protein product is CASSPRDGNAEQFF. J is TRBJ2-1 and V is TRBV7-9; TRBD1 or TRBD2 may be the D gene (5 bases each). Germline V gene data show CDR1 as SEHNR and CDR2 as FQNEAQ (reference sequence). The CDR3 loop spans 14 amino acids. V lost 5 bases and J lost 10, with 18 bases in between. The variable domain in full, with the rest retrieved from reference TRBV7-9 and TRBJ2-1, is DTGVSQNPRHKITKRGQNVTFRCDPISEHNRLYWYRQTLGQGPEFLTYFQNEAQLEKSRLLSDRFSAERPKGSFSTLEIQRTEQGDSAMYLCASSPRDGNAEQFFGPGTRLTVL.

V gene TRBV29-1 combines with J gene TRBJ1-1, with D maybe TRBD1 (5 bases). Trimming left V 3 bases short and J 0 bases short, with 17 bases between. Germline V gives CDR1 SQVTM, CDR2 ANQGSEA. CDR3 length: 16 amino acids. CDR3 coding DNA: TGCAGCGTTGAGGGGGTAATATGGGGCATGAACACTGAAGCTTTCTTT. Protein sequence: CSVEGVIWGMNTEAFF.

CDR3 in DNA: TGTGCCAGCAGCGCCCAGGGTCCCGGCGCTTTCTTT. Translation gives CASSAQGPGAFF. This sequence joins TRBV9 and TRBJ1-1; a possible D gene is TRBD1 (5 bases). The CDR3 spans 12 residues. Trimming cost V 3 bases and J 11 bases, with 14 bases left between them. The germline CDR1 and CDR2 sequences are SGDLS and YYNGEE.